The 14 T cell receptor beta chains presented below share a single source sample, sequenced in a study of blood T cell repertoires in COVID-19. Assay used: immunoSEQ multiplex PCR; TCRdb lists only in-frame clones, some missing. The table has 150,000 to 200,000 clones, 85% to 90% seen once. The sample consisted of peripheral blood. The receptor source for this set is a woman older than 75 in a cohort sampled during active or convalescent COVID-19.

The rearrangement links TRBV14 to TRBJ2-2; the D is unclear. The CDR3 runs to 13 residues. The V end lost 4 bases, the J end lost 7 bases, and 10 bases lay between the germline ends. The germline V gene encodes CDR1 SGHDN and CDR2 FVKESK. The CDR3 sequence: CASSRSLVGELFF. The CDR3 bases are TGTGCCAGCAGCCGGAGTCTCGTCGGGGAGCTGTTTTTT.

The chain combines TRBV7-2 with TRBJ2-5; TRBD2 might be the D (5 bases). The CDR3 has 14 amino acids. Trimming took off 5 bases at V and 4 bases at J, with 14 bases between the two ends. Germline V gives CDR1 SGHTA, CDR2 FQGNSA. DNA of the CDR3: TGTGCCAGCAGCCCGGACTGGATGCGAGAGACCCAGTACTTC. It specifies CASSPDWMRETQYF.

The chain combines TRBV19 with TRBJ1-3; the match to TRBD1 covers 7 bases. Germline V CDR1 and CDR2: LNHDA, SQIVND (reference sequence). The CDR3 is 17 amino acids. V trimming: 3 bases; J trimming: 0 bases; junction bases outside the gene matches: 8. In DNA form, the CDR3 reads TGTGCCAGTAGTATCGCCAACAGGGGAATCTCTGGAAACACCATATATTTT. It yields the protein CASSIANRGISGNTIYF.

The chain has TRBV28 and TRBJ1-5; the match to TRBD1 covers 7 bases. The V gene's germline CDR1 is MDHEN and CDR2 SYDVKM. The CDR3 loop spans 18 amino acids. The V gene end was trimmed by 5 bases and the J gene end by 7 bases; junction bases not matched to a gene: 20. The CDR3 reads CASSPPIRTGRIRQPQHF. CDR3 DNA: TGTGCCAGCAGTCCTCCCATAAGGACAGGAAGGATAAGGCAGCCCCAGCATTTT.

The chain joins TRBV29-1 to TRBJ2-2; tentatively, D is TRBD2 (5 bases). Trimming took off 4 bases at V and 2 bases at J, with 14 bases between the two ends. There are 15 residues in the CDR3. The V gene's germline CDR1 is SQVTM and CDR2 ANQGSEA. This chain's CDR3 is CSVVSGSTNTGELFF. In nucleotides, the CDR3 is TGCAGCGTTGTAAGTGGGAGTACTAACACCGGGGAGCTGTTTTTT.

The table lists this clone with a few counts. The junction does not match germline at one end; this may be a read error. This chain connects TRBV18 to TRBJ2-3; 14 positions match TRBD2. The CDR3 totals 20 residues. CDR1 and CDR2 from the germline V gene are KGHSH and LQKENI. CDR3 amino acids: CASSSPGLAGASLSTDTQYF. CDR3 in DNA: TGTGCCAGCTCATCACCGGGACTAGCGGGGGCCTCCCTTAGCACAGATACGCAGTATTTT.

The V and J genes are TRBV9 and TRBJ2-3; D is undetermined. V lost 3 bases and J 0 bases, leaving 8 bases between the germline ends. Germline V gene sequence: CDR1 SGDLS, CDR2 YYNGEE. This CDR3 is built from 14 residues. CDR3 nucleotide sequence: TGTGCCAGCAGCGCACTTGTTAGCACAGATACGCAGTATTTT. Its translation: CASSALVSTDTQYF.

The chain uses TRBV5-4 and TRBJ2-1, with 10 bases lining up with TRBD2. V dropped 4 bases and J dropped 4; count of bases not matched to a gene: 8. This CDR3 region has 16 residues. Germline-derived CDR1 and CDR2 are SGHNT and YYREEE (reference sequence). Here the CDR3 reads CASSPGGAGGYNEQFF. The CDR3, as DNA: TGTGCCAGCAGCCCAGGGGGAGCGGGAGGGTACAATGAGCAGTTCTTC.

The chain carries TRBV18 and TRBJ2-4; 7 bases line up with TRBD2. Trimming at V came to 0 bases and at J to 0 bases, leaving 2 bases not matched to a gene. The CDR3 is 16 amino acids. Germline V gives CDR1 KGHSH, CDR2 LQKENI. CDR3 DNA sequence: TGTGCCAGCTCACCACCGGGCGGGGGAGCCAAAAACATTCAGTACTTC. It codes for CASSPPGGGAKNIQYF.

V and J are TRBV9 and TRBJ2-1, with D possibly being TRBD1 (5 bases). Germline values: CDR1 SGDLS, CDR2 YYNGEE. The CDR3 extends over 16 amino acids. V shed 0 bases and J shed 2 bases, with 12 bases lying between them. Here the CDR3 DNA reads TGTGCCAGCAGCGTAGCTGGCAGGGCGACCTACAATGAGCAGTTCTTC. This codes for CASSVAGRATYNEQFF.

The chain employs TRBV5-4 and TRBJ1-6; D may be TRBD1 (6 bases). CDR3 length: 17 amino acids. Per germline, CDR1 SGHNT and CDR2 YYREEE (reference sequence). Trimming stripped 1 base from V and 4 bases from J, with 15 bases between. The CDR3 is CASSLIGGISYNSPLHF. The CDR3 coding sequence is TGTGCCAGCAGCTTGATTGGGGGCATCAGTTATAATTCACCCCTCCACTTT. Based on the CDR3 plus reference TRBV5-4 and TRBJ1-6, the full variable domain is ETGVTQSPTHLIKTRGQQVTLRCSSQSGHNTVSWYQQALGQGPQFIFQYYREEENGRGNFPPRFSGLQFPNYSSELNVNALELDDSALYLCASSLIGGISYNSPLHFGNGTRLTVT.

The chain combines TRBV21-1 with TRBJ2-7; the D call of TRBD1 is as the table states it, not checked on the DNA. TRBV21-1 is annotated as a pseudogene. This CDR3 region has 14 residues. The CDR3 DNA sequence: TGTGCCAGCAGCAAAGTGACAGTTCACTACGAGCAGTACGTC. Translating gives CASSKVTVHYEQYV.

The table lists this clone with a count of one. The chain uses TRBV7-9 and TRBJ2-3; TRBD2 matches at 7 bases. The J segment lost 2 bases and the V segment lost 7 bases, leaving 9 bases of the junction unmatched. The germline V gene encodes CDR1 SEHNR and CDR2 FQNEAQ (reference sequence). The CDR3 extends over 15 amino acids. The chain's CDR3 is CASNSGTTFTDTQYF. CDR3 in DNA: TGTGCCAGCAACTCCGGGACTACCTTCACAGATACGCAGTATTTT.

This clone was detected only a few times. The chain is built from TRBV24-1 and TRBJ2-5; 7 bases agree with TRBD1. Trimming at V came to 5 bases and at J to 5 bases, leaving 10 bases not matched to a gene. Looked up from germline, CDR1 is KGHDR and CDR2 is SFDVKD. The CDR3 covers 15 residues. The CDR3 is CATSARAGGQETQYF. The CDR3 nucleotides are TGTGCCACCAGTGCCCGGGCAGGGGGTCAGGAGACCCAGTACTTC.